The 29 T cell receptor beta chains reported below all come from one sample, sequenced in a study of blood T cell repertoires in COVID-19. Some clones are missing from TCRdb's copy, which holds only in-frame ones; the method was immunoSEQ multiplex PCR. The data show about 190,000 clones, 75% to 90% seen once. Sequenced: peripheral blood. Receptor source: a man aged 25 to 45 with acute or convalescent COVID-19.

CDR3 sequence: CATSGYLRDSNQPQHF. The CDR3 region has the DNA TGTGCCACCAGTGGGTACCTCCGGGATAGCAATCAGCCCCAGCATTTT. V usage is TRBV24-1 and J usage is TRBJ1-5; D uncertain. The germline V gene has CDR1 KGHDR and CDR2 SFDVKD. Trimming removed 5 bases at V and 0 bases at J, with 13 bases between. The CDR3 contains 16 residues.

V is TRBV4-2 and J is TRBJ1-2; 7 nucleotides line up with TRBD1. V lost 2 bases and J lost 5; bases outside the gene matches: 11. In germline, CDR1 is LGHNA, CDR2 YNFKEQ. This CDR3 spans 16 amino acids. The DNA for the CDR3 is TGTGCCAGCAGCCAATTGACAGGGACTCCCACTTATGGCTACACCTTC. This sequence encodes CASSQLTGTPTYGYTF.

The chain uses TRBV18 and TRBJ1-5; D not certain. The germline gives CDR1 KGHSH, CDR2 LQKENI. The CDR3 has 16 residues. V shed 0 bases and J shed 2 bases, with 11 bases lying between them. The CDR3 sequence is CASSPPSARGNQPQHF. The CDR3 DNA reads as TGTGCCAGCTCACCACCTAGTGCTCGGGGCAATCAGCCCCAGCATTTT. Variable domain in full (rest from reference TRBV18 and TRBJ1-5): NAGVMQNPRHLVRRRGQEARLRCSPMKGHSHVYWYRQLPEEGLKFMVYLQKENIIDESGMPKERFSAEFPKEGPSILRIQQVVRGDSAAYFCASSPPSARGNQPQHFGDGTRLSIL.

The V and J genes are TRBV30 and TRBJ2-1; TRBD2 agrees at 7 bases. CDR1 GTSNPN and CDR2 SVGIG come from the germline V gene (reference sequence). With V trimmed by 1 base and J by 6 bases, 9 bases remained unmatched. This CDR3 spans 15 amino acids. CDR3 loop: CAWSEAAGVGNEQFF. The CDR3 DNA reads TGTGCCTGGAGTGAGGCTGCGGGGGTTGGCAATGAGCAGTTCTTC.

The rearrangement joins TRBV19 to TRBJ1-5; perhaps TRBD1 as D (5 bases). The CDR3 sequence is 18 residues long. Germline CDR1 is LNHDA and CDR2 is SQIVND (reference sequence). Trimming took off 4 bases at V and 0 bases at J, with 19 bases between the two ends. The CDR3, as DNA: TGTGCCAGTAGTAGGGCCCCCATCCAGGGATATAGCAATCAGCCCCAGCATTTT. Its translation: CASSRAPIQGYSNQPQHF. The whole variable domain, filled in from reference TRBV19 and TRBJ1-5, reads DGGITQSPKYLFRKEGQNVTLSCEQNLNHDAMYWYRQDPGQGLRLIYYSQIVNDFQKGDIAEGYSVSREKKESFPLTVTSAQKNPTAFYLCASSRAPIQGYSNQPQHFGDGTRLSIL.

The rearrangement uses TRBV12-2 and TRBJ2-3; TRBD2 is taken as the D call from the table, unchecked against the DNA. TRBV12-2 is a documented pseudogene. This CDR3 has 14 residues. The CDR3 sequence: CASRLEAGGRTQYF. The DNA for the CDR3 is TGTGCAAGTCGCTTAGAAGCGGGGGGGCGTACGCAGTATTTT.

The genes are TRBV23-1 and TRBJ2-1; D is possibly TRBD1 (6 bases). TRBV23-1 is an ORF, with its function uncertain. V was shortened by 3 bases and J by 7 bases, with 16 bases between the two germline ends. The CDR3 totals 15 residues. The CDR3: CASSHQGRKGNEQFF. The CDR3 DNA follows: TGCGCCAGCAGTCACCAGGGGCGCAAAGGGAATGAGCAGTTCTTC.

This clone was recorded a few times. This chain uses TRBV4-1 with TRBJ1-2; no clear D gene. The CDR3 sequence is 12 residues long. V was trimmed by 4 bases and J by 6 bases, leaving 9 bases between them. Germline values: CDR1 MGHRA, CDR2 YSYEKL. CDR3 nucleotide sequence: TGCGCCAGCAGCCGATCCGGGAATGGCTACACCTTC. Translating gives CASSRSGNGYTF.

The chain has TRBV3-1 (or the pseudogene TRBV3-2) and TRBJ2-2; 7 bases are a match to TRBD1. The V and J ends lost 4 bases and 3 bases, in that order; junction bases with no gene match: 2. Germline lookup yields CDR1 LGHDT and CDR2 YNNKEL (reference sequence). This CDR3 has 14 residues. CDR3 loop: CASSPDRDTGELFF. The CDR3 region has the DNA TGTGCCAGCAGCCCCGACAGGGACACCGGGGAGCTGTTTTTT.

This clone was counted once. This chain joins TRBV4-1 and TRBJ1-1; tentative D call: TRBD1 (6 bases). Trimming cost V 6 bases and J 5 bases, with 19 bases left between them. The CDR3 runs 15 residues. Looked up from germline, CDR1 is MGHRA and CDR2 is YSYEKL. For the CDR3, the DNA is TGCGCCAGCAGGCGCGGAATAAGGACAGAGACTGAAGCTTTCTTT. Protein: CASRRGIRTETEAFF.

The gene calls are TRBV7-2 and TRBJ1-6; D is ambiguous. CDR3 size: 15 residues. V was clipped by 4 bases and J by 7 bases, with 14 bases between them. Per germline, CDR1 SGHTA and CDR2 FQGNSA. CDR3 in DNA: TGTGCCAGCAGCTCCGGATCCTGGAGGAATTCACCCCTCCACTTT. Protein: CASSSGSWRNSPLHF.

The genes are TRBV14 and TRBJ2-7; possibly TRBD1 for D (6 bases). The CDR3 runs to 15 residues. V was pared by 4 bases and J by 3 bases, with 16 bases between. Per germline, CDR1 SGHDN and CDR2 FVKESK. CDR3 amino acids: CASSRGPPSIYEQYF. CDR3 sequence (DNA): TGTGCCAGCAGCCGGGGGCCGCCCTCCATCTACGAGCAGTACTTC.

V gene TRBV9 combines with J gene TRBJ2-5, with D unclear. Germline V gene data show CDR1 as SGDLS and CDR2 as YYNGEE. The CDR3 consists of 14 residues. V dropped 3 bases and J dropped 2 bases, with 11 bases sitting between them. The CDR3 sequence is CASSGSSLQETQYF. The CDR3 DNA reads TGTGCCAGCAGCGGATCTAGTCTGCAAGAGACCCAGTACTTC.

For the CDR3, the DNA is TGTGCCAGTAGGGACAGGGGGAGACACGAGCAGTACTTC. This gives the protein CASRDRGRHEQYF. V gene TRBV19 combines with J gene TRBJ2-7, with 10 bases fitting TRBD1. V was clipped by 6 bases and J by 5 bases; unmatched bases: 4. CDR1 and CDR2 (germline): LNHDA, SQIVND (reference sequence). The CDR3 runs to 13 residues.

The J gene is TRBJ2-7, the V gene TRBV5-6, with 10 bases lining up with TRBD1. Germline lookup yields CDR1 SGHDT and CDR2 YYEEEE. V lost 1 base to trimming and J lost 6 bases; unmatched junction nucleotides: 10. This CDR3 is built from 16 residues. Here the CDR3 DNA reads TGTGCCAGCAGCTTGTATCTTCCGGGACAGGGGTCCGAGCAGTACTTC. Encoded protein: CASSLYLPGQGSEQYF.

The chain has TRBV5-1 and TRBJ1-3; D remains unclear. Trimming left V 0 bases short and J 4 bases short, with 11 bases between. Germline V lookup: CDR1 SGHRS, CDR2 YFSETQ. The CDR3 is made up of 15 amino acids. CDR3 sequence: CASSLAYQFGNTIYF. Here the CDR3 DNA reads TGCGCCAGCAGCTTGGCGTACCAGTTCGGAAACACCATATATTTT.

The CDR3 protein is CASSMQRSSTDTQYF. The CDR3 DNA reads TGCGCCAGCAGCATGCAGAGGTCTAGCACAGATACGCAGTATTTT. The V and J genes are TRBV5-1 and TRBJ2-3; D is unresolved. The CDR3 is 15 amino acids. The V end lost 4 bases, the J end lost 0 bases, and 12 bases lay between the germline ends. The V gene's germline CDR1 is SGHRS and CDR2 YFSETQ.

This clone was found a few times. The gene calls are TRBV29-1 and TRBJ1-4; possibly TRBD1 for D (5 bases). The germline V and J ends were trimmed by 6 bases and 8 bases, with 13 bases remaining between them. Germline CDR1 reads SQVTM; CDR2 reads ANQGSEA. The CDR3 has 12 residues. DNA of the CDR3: TGCAGCGTACGGGTGGGGCGAGAAAAACTGTTTTTT. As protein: CSVRVGREKLFF. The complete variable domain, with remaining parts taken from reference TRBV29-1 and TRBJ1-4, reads SAVISQKPSRDICQRGTSLTIQCQVDSQVTMMFWYRQQPGQSLTLIATANQGSEATYESGFVIDKFPISRPNLTFSTLTVSNMSPEDSSIYLCSVRVGREKLFFGSGTQLSVL.

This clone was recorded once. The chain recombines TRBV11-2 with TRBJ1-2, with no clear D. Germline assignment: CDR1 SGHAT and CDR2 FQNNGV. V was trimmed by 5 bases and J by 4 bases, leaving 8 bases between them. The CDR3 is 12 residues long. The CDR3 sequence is CASSQEVYGYTF. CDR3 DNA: TGTGCCAGCAGCCAAGAGGTCTATGGCTACACCTTC.

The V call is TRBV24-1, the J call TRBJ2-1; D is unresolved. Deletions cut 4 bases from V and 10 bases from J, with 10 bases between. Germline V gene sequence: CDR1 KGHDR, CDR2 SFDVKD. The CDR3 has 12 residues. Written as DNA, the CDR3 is TGTGCCACCAGTGAACCCGTGGGCGAGCAGTTCTTC. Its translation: CATSEPVGEQFF.

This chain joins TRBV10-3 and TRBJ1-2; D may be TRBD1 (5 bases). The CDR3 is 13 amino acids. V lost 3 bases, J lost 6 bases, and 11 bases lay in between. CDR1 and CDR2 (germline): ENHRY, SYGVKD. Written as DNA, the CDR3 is TGTGCCATCAGTGACCATGGGGGGGATGGCTACACCTTC. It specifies CAISDHGGDGYTF.

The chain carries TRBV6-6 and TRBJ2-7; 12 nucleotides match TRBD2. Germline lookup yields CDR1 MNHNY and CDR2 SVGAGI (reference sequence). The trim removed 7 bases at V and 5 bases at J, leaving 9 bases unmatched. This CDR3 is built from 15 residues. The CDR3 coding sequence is TGTGCCAGCACTCGCCCGACTAGCGGGAGCAACGAGCAGTACTTC. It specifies CASTRPTSGSNEQYF.

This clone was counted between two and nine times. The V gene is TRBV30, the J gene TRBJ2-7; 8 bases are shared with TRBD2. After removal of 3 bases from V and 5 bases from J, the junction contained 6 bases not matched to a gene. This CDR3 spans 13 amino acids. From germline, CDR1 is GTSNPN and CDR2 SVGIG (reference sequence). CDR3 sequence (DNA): TGTGCCTGGAGGGGGACCGGGAGGGACGAGCAGTACTTC. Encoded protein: CAWRGTGRDEQYF.

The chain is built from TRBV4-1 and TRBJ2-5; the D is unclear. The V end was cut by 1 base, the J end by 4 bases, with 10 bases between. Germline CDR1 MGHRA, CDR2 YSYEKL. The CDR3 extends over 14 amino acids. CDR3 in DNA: TGCGCCAGCAGCCAAGCCGGTCAGCGAGAGACCCAGTACTTC. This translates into CASSQAGQRETQYF.

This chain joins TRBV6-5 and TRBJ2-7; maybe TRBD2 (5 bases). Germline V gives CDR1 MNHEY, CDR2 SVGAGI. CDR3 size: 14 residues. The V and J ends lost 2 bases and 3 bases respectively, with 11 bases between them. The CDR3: CASSYNGRDYEQYF. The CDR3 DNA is TGTGCCAGCAGTTACAACGGACGGGACTACGAGCAGTACTTC.

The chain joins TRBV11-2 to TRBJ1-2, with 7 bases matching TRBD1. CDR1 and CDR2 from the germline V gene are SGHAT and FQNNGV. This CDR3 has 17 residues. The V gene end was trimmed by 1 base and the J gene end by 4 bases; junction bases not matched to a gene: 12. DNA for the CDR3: TGTGCCAGCAGCTTAGTAGTAGGCAGGGGGAGGAGCTATGGCTACACCTTC. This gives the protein CASSLVVGRGRSYGYTF.

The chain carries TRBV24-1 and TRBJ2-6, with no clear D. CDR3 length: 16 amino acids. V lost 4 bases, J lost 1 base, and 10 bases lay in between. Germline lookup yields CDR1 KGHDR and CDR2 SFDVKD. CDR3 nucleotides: TGTGCCACCAGTGACCCGTCTGTATCTGGGGCCAACGTCCTGACTTTC. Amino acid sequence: CATSDPSVSGANVLTF.

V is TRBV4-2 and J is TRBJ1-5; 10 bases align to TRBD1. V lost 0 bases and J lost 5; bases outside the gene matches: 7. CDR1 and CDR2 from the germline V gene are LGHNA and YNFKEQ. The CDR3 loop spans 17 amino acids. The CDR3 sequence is CASSQEMGQGWDQPQHF. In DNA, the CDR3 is TGTGCCAGCAGCCAAGAAATGGGACAGGGGTGGGATCAGCCCCAGCATTTT.

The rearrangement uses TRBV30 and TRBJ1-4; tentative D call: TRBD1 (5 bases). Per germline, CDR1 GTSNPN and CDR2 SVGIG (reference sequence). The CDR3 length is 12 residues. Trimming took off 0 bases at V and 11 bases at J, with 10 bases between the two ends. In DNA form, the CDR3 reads TGTGCCTGGAGTGTAGTACAGGATAAACTGTTTTTT. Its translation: CAWSVVQDKLFF.